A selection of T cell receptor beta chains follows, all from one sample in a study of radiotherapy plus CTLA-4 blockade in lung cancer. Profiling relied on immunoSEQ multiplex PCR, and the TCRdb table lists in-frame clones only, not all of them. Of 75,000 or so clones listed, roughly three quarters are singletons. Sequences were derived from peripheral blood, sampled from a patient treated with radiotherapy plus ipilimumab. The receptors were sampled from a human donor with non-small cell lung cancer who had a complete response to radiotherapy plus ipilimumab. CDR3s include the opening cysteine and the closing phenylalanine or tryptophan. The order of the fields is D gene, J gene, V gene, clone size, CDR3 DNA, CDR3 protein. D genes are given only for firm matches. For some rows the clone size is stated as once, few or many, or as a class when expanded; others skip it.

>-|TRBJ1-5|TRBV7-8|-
TGTGCCAGCAGCTTATCACACACTAGCAATCAGCCCCAGCATTTT
CASSLSHTSNQPQHF
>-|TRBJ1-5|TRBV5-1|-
TGCGCCAGCAGCTTGGGGGGGAGCAATCAGCCCCAGCATTTT
CASSLGGSNQPQHF
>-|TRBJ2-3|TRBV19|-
TGTGCCAGTAGTATCGAAGGGACAGATACGCAGTATTTT
CASSIEGTDTQYF
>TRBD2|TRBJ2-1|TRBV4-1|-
TGCGCCAGCAGCCAAGATCCCAGCGGGGGGCTCCCCTCCCGAAATGAGCAGTTCTTC
CASSQDPSGGLPSRNEQFF
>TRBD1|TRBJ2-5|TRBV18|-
TGTGCCAGCTCACCAGGACAGGTTGAATGGGAGACCCAGTACTTC
CASSPGQVEWETQYF
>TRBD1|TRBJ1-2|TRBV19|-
TGTGCCAGTAGTCCTCGACAGGGGGCAGGAGGCTACACCTTC
CASSPRQGAGGYTF
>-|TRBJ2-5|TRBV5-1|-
TGCGCCAGCAGCTTGATCGCGGGCCAAGAGACCCAGTACTTC
CASSLIAGQETQYF
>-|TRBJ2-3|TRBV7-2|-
TGTGCCAGCAGCTTGGAAGATACGCAGTATTTT
CASSLEDTQYF
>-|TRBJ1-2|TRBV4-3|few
TGCGCCAGCAGCCAAGGGACAGCCTATGGCTACACCTTC
CASSQGTAYGYTF
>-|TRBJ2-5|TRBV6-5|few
TGTGCCAGCAGTTCGGGATTGTGGGAGACCCAGTACTTC
CASSSGLWETQYF
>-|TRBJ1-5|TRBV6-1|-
TGTGCCAGCATGCCTGGGGACACTAATCAGCCCCAGCATTTT
CASMPGDTNQPQHF
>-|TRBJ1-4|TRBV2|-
TGTGCCACCCCAAAAGGGCCCCAGGAGGATGAAAAACTGTTTTTT
CATPKGPQEDEKLFF
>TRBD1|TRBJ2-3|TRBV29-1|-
TGCAGCGTTGCCAGGGGGCAGGCGGATACGCAGTATTTT
CSVARGQADTQYF
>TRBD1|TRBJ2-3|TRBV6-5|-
TGTGCCAGCAGTGGGACAGGGATGAGGGCGGATACGCAGTATTTT
CASSGTGMRADTQYF
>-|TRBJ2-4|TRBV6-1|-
TGTGCCAGCAGTGTCCGGACAGAGGACTTAGCCAAAAACATTCAGTACTTC
CASSVRTEDLAKNIQYF
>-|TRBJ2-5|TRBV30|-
TGTGCCTGGAGTGTACAAAGGGGGAGGGAGACCCAGTACTTC
CAWSVQRGRETQYF
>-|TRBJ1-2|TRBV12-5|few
TGTGCTAGTGGTTTGGGTTCTAACTATGGCTACACCTTC
CASGLGSNYGYTF
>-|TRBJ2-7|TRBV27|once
TGTGCCAGCAGTTTAATTGGGCAGGCAAGCTCCTACGAGCAGTACTTC
CASSLIGQASSYEQYF
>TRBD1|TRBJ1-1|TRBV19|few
TGTGCCAGTAGTATGGTCAGGGGGACTGAAGCTTTCTTT
CASSMVRGTEAFF
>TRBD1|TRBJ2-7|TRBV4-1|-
TGCGCCAGCAGCCCTTCGACAGGGCCCTCCTACGAGCAGTACTTC
CASSPSTGPSYEQYF
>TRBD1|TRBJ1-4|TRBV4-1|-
TGCGCCAGCAGCCCTAGACAGGGTGGAGAAAAACTGTTTTTT
CASSPRQGGEKLFF
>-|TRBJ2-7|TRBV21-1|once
TGTGCCAGCAGCAAAGCGGGGGGACAGGCCTCCTACGAGCAGTACTTC
CASSKAGGQASYEQYF
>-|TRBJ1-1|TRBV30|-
TGTGCCTGGACTCTCCTCACTGAAGCTTTCTTT
CAWTLLTEAFF
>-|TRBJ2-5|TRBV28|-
TGTGCCAGCAGTTCCTACGCCACAGCGGGAGAGACCCAGTACTTC
CASSSYATAGETQYF
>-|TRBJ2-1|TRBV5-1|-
TGCGCCAGCAGCCGGGACCTGATGGATAAGTTCTTC
CASSRDLMDKFF
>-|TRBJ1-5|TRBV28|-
TGTGCCAGCAGTTTTTCGGGGTATAGCAATCAGCCCCAGCATTTT
CASSFSGYSNQPQHF
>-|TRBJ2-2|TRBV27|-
TGTGCCAGCAGTTTATCAACCGGGGCAGCTCACGACGGGGAGCTGTTTTTT
CASSLSTGAAHDGELFF
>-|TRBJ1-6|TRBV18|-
TGCGCCAGCCGACCTGGGGGGGCTGGTAATTCACCCCTCCACTTT
CASRPGGAGNSPLHF
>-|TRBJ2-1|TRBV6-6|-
TGTGCCAGCAGTTCCCCGAGACTAGTAGGCGATGAGCAGTTCTTC
CASSSPRLVGDEQFF
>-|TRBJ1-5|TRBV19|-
TGTGCCAGTACCCACGGGGGAGTTTATAGCAATCAGCCCCAGCATTTT
CASTHGGVYSNQPQHF
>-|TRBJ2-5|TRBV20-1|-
TGCAGTGCGGCGGGGCAAGAGACCCAGTACTTC
CSAAGQETQYF
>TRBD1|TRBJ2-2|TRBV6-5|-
TGTGCCAGCAGTTACAGGGGGCGGAACACCGGGGAGCTGTTTTTT
CASSYRGRNTGELFF